This T cell receptor (beta chain) stems from a study of blood T cell repertoires in COVID-19. Only in-frame clones appear in the TCRdb table, and some are missing; sequencing was by immunoSEQ multiplex PCR. This table has a few hundred thousand clones, around 90% appearing once. The CDR3 covers 15 residues. Germline values: CDR1 MNHEY, CDR2 SVGAGI. The V segment lost 8 bases and the J segment 4 bases; nucleotides outside the gene matches: 11. The V call is TRBV6-5, the J call TRBJ1-2; TRBD1 matches 9 bases. The sequence was obtained from a person aged 18-30 years with COVID-19, enrolled during active disease. Sequenced material: peripheral blood. The CDR3 here is CASRNTGTGIYGYTF. CDR3 nucleotide sequence: TGTGCCAGCCGAAATACCGGGACAGGGATCTATGGCTACACCTTC.